This TCR beta chain was recorded in a study of patients and donors after allogeneic stem cell transplantation. Per the germline V gene, CDR1 is SGDLS and CDR2 is YYNGEE. The V gene end was trimmed by 4 bases and the J gene end by 2 bases; junction bases not matched to a gene: 10. The CDR3 consists of 17 residues. This clonotype was observed a few times. One entry per CDR3 protein, called by TCRdb with MiXCR from the RT-PCR reads. The table records about 960,000 distinct CDR3 sequences, roughly 18% of them present only once. The chain recombines TRBV9 with TRBJ2-1, with 9 bases aligning to TRBD2. The TCR was taken from a human donor who was either an allogeneic HSCT recipient or a stem cell or donor lymphocyte infusion donor (not recorded which). It is not recorded whose cells these are; they may come from a transplant donor. Material: blood, either unsorted or a sorted T cell fraction (not recorded which). The CDR3 sequence: CASSPASGGLTYNEQFF. DNA of the CDR3: TGTGCCAGCAGCCCGGCCAGCGGGGGGCTGACCTACAATGAGCAGTTCTTC.